A selection of T cell receptor beta chains follows, all from one sample in a study of T cell changes during pregnancy in multiple sclerosis. Clones were read by immunoSEQ multiplex PCR, and TCRdb kept only the in-frame ones, dropping some. The data show almost 35,000 clones, roughly 88% seen once. Sample: CD8+ T cells from peripheral blood mononuclear cells, taken after pregnancy. These receptors were collected from a female donor with multiple sclerosis, enrolled in a pregnancy study. The CDR3 runs from the conserved cysteine through the conserved F or W. Each record gives: clone size, D gene, J gene, V gene, CDR3 DNA, CDR3 protein. D genes are given only for firm matches. Size tells how often a clone was seen (once, few, many) or the class of an expanded clone, and some rows leave it out.

once - TRBJ2-7 TRBV28 TGTGCCAGCAGTTTCGGCGGGGGCGCCCACGAGCAGTACTTC CASSFGGGAHEQYF
few TRBD2 TRBJ2-1 TRBV19 TGTGCCAGTAGTATAGGCGATAGCGGGCGGGGGTTCTTC CASSIGDSGRGFF
- - TRBJ1-1 TRBV7-3 TGTGCCAGCAGCTCTTCGGGGAACACTGAAGCTTTCTTT CASSSSGNTEAFF
- - TRBJ1-1 TRBV20-1 TGCAGTGCTCCTTACACTGAAGCTTTCTTT CSAPYTEAFF
- - TRBJ2-2 TRBV5-6 TGTGCCAGCAGCTTCTACGGGGAGCTGTTTTTT CASSFYGELFF
- TRBD1 TRBJ1-2 TRBV30 TGTGCCTCCCCCAAGGGGGGGGACAGGAACTATGGCTACACCTTC CASPKGGDRNYGYTF
once - TRBJ2-7 TRBV4-3 TGCGCCAGCAGCCAAGGAGCCCCACCCTCCTACGAGCAGTACTTC CASSQGAPPSYEQYF
- TRBD2 TRBJ2-3 TRBV6-5 TGTGCCAGCAGTTACTCGAACCGGGGGGTGGGAGATACGCAGTATTTT CASSYSNRGVGDTQYF
- - TRBJ1-1 TRBV4-1 TGCGCCAGCAGCCAAGATAGCTTGATGAACACTGAAGCTTTCTTT CASSQDSLMNTEAFF
- TRBD1 TRBJ1-2 TRBV9 TGTGCCAGCAGCGTAGCTGCCAGGGGGACTAACTATGGCTACACCTTC CASSVAARGTNYGYTF
- TRBD1 TRBJ2-3 TRBV5-1 TGCGCCAGCAGCTTGTCAAGGACAGGGGTCCCAGCGCTGGGCACAGATACGCAGTATTTT CASSLSRTGVPALGTDTQYF
- - TRBJ2-5 TRBV19 TGTGCCAGTAGTAAGTACATGGAGGAGACCCAGTACTTC CASSKYMEETQYF
- - TRBJ1-4 TRBV25-1 TGTGCCAGCATAGGGAGTGAATTTGCAACTAATGAAAAACTGTTTTTT CASIGSEFATNEKLFF
- - TRBJ1-2 TRBV25-1 TGTGCCAGCAGTCCGGGAAGCTACGGCTACACCTTC CASSPGSYGYTF
- TRBD2 TRBJ2-7 TRBV9 TGTGCCAGCAGCGTAGATTCTAGCGGGGCCTTTTACGCCGAGCAGTACTTC CASSVDSSGAFYAEQYF
- TRBD2 TRBJ2-1 TRBV6-4 TGTGCCAGCAGTGACTCGAGTCGGGGGGGCGGTAATGAGCAGTTCTTC CASSDSSRGGGNEQFF
- TRBD2 TRBJ2-7 TRBV9 TGTGCCAGCAGCCCCCGGGCGGGGGGGGCCTACGAGCAGTACTTC CASSPRAGGAYEQYF
- TRBD1 TRBJ1-5 TRBV7-8 TGTGCCAGCGACCCGGGACAGGATAACCTTCAGCCCCAGCATTTT CASDPGQDNLQPQHF
- TRBD1 TRBJ2-7 TRBV6-1 TGTGCCAGCAGGCCCGACAGGGCCTACGAGCAGTACTTC CASRPDRAYEQYF
- - TRBJ1-6 TRBV7-6 TGTGCCAGCAGCTTAGTGAGGGGTGGGAGCCAGGGAGGTTCACCCCTCCACTTT CASSLVRGGSQGGSPLHF
once - TRBJ1-1 TRBV6-4 TGTGCCAGCAGCAGTCAGGGAAACACTGAAGCTTTCTTT CASSSQGNTEAFF
- - TRBJ2-2 TRBV5-1 TGCGCCAGCAGCTTACAAGCGGGTTTCACCGGGGAGCTGTTTTTT CASSLQAGFTGELFF
- - TRBJ2-2 TRBV13 TGTGCCAGCAAACTTCAGGCCGGGGAGCTGTTTTTT CASKLQAGELFF
- TRBD1 TRBJ2-7 TRBV6-6 TGTGCCAGCAGTACTGCGGGACAGGGGGACGAGCAGTACTTC CASSTAGQGDEQYF
- - TRBJ2-7 TRBV20-1 TGCAGTGCTGGCCTTTACGAGCAGTACTTC CSAGLYEQYF
- - TRBJ2-7 TRBV2 TGTGCCAGCAGAGCTCTAGCAGACGAGCAGTACTTC CASRALADEQYF
- - TRBJ2-7 TRBV9 TGTGCCAGCAGCGCCGGTGGAGCTTCCTACGAGCAGTACTTC CASSAGGASYEQYF
once TRBD2 TRBJ2-1 TRBV6-5 TGTGCCAGCAGTCCTAGCGGGGGGTCCTACAATGAGCAGTTCTTC CASSPSGGSYNEQFF
- - TRBJ1-1 TRBV11-3 TGTGCCAGCAGCTTAGATGGGCAGGTCCGCGCTGAAGCTTTCTTT CASSLDGQVRAEAFF
- TRBD2 TRBJ2-5 TRBV4-1 TGCGCCAGCAGCCAAGTGCGGGGGGAGACCCAGTACTTC CASSQVRGETQYF
- - TRBJ1-1 TRBV7-2 TGTGCCAGCAGCCCCGGGGGGGCCCTTCCTGAAGCTTTCTTT CASSPGGALPEAFF
once - TRBJ1-1 TRBV30 TGTGCCTGGAGTGCTTCGCGCACTGAAGCTTTCTTT CAWSASRTEAFF
- TRBD2 TRBJ2-5 TRBV9 TGTGCCAGCAGCCTGACTAGCGGGACGTCGGAGACCCAGTACTTC CASSLTSGTSETQYF
- - TRBJ1-5 TRBV6-5 TGTGCCAGCAGTTGGGGAGGCAATCAGCCCCAGCATTTT CASSWGGNQPQHF
- TRBD2 TRBJ2-1 TRBV19 TGTGCCAGTAGTATAGGCGCGGCTAGCGGGCCCTACAATGAGCAGTTCTTC CASSIGAASGPYNEQFF
- TRBD2 TRBJ2-7 TRBV5-4 TGTGCCAGCAGCCTCGGACTAGCGGGTGAGCAGTACTTC CASSLGLAGEQYF
- - TRBJ2-5 TRBV7-8 TGTGCCAGCAGCTTAGGCCGGGGGGCCAAAGAGACCCAGTACTTC CASSLGRGAKETQYF
once - TRBJ2-3 TRBV6-4 TGTGCCAGCAGTCGCGGGGGCCAGAACACAGATACGCAGTATTTT CASSRGGQNTDTQYF
- TRBD1 TRBJ1-1 TRBV11-2 TGTGCCAGCACCTTGCCCCGGACAGGGGGGCTATCTGAAGCTTTCTTT CASTLPRTGGLSEAFF
- - TRBJ1-2 TRBV28 TGTGCCAGCAGTCGTCCGACAGTTCTAGCGAACTATGGCTACACCTTC CASSRPTVLANYGYTF
once - TRBJ2-3 TRBV30 TGTGCCTGGAGTGTGATGACTGGCGGAGATACGCAGTATTTT CAWSVMTGGDTQYF
- - TRBJ2-3 TRBV6-5 TGTGCCAGCAGTTCTAGCGCCAGCACAGATACGCAGTATTTT CASSSSASTDTQYF
- - TRBJ1-2 TRBV4-1 TGCGCCAGCAGCCAAGACTACAGGGATGGCTACACCTTC CASSQDYRDGYTF
- - TRBJ2-1 TRBV4-2 TGTGCCAGCAGCCAAGATCTTTGGGTGAGGGCCAAAGAGTACAATGAGCAGTTCTTC CASSQDLWVRAKEYNEQFF